This entry lists 8 T cell receptor beta chains sequenced from one sample in a study of T-cell reconstitution after alpha-beta-depleted transplantation in children. For TCRbeta, the library was prepared with unique molecular identifiers. MiXCR, applied by TCRdb to the PCR reads, yields one record per CDR3 protein. The sample lists around 700,000 distinct CDR3 sequences; around 14% were seen once. The sequenced sample was PBMCs, obtained before TCRalphabeta/CD19-depleted stem cell transplant. These receptors were collected from a girl aged 2-15 years with congenital amegakaryocytic thrombocytopenia, due to receive a stem cell transplant.

This clonotype was recorded at least ten times. The chain links TRBV11-2 to TRBJ2-3; no definite D call. CDR3 length: 18 amino acids. Germline CDR1 is SGHAT and CDR2 is FQNNGV. Trimming removed 5 bases from V and 2 bases from J, with 23 bases in between. The CDR3, as DNA: TGTGCCAGCAGCCCGCGGAAGGGTACGGTACCCATCACAGATACGCAGTATTTT. It yields the protein CASSPRKGTVPITDTQYF.

In this sample, this clonotype turned up many times. J is TRBJ2-1 and V is TRBV5-1, with D perhaps TRBD2 (6 bases). Germline V lookup: CDR1 SGHRS, CDR2 YFSETQ. The CDR3 sequence is 16 residues long. Trimming left V 4 bases short and J 6 bases short, with 20 bases between. CDR3 sequence: CASSPFRENSFNEQFF. The CDR3 DNA sequence: TGCGCCAGCAGCCCATTCCGGGAGAATAGTTTCAATGAGCAGTTCTTC.

A remark on this clonotype: A clone one base away is much larger, so this may be a read error. J is TRBJ2-2 and V is TRBV20-1; possibly TRBD1 or TRBD2 for D (5 bases each). The CDR3 sequence is 15 residues long. Trimming shortened V by 4 bases and J by 1 base, and 13 bases separated the two germline ends. Germline V gives CDR1 DFQATT, CDR2 SNEGSKA (reference sequence). The CDR3 sequence is CSAISGTGNTGELFF. In DNA form, the CDR3 reads TGCAGTGCTATCTCCGGGACGGGGAACACCGGGGAGCTGTTTTTT.

This CDR3 reads CASSDRDRIYNEQFF. CDR3 nucleotide sequence: TGTGCCAGCTCGGACCGGGACAGGATCTACAATGAGCAGTTCTTC. The chain combines TRBV18 with TRBJ2-1; TRBD1 aligns across 8 bases. The V segment lost 6 bases and the J segment 3 bases; nucleotides outside the gene matches: 7. Per the germline V gene, CDR1 is KGHSH and CDR2 is LQKENI. The CDR3 covers 15 residues.

This clonotype was counted between two and nine times. The chain employs TRBV10-3 and TRBJ2-5, with D possibly matching TRBD2 (5 bases). There are 14 residues in the CDR3. The germline gives CDR1 ENHRY, CDR2 SYGVKD. V lost 4 bases and J 5 bases, leaving 14 bases between the germline ends. The CDR3 DNA is TGTGCCATCAGTGGAGGTGACTATCCCGAGACCCAGTACTTC. It is translated as CAISGGDYPETQYF.

The table lists this clonotype with a few counts. The chain has TRBV20-1 and TRBJ1-1; D is uncertain. CDR1 DFQATT and CDR2 SNEGSKA come from the germline V gene (reference sequence). Trimming shortened V by 3 bases and J by 6 bases, and 11 bases separated the two germline ends. This CDR3 has 12 amino acids. CDR3 protein: CSASFQMAEAFF. The CDR3 DNA reads as TGCAGTGCTAGTTTCCAGATGGCTGAAGCTTTCTTT.

In this sample, this clonotype turned up a few times. The genes are TRBV20-1 and TRBJ2-5; D remains unclear. V lost 4 bases, J lost 3 bases, and 9 bases lay in between. The CDR3 spans 12 residues. The germline V gene has CDR1 DFQATT and CDR2 SNEGSKA (reference sequence). For the CDR3, the DNA is TGCAGTGCTATCTACGGCGAAGAGACCCAGTACTTC. It is translated as CSAIYGEETQYF.

This clonotype was counted at least ten times. The chain has TRBV9 and TRBJ2-5; TRBD1 matches at 7 bases. The CDR3 covers 13 residues. Germline V CDR1 and CDR2: SGDLS, YYNGEE. Trimming removed 0 bases from V and 4 bases from J; junction bases left unmatched: 0. The CDR3 nucleotides read TGTGCCAGCAGCGTAGGACAGGGAGAGACCCAGTACTTC. The encoded protein is CASSVGQGETQYF. Full variable domain (rest looked up from reference TRBV9 and TRBJ2-5): DSGVTQTPKHLITATGQRVTLRCSPRSGDLSVYWYQQSLDQGLQFLIQYYNGEERAKGNILERFSAQQFPDLHSELNLSSLELGDSALYFCASSVGQGETQYFGPGTRLLVL.